This T cell receptor (beta chain) originates from a study of T cell responses to AZD1222 COVID-19 vaccine. Study-wide findings and caveats: Just five to seven people given AZD1222 tested seropositive at baseline.

Details on this clone: Its matching antigen is unknown.

The V gene's germline CDR1 is SGHRS and CDR2 YFSETQ. V gave up 4 bases and J gave up 3 bases, with 13 bases separating them. The CDR3 totals 14 residues. Sequencing used immunoSEQ multiplex PCR; TCRdb keeps in-frame clones, though not all of them. The sample includes some 97,000 clones, about 87% seen only once; the top ten take around 15%. The receptor was isolated from an adult in good health. This rearrangement joins TRBV5-1 to TRBJ1-2, with a possible D match to TRBD1 (6 bases). The source was peripheral blood, collected on day 0 of AZD1222 vaccination. CDR3 DNA: TGCGCCAGCAGCCCACAGGGTGAGGACTATGGCTACACCTTC. Protein sequence: CASSPQGEDYGYTF. Full variable domain (remainder filled in from reference TRBV5-1 and TRBJ1-2): KAGVTQTPRYLIKTRGQQVTLSCSPISGHRSVSWYQQTPGQGLQFLFEYFSETQRNKGNFPGRFSGRQFSNSRSEMNVSTLELGDSALYLCASSPQGEDYGYTFGSGTRLTVV.